Below, 26 T cell receptor beta chains from the same sample are listed, as sequenced in a study of CD8+ T cells in alopecia areata. Treatment defined: oral pan-JAK inhibitor, 5-10 mg twice daily. Extracted from the samples, RNA was reverse transcribed into cDNA to serve as the sequencing template. Profiling relied on immunoSEQ multiplex PCR, and the TCRdb table lists in-frame clones only, not all of them. This table holds some 170,000 clones, less than 70% found once. Sequences were derived from CD8+ T cells sorted from blood, sampled at week 24, from a patient treated with tofacitinib. The receptors were gathered from a human donor with alopecia areata.

This clone was recorded a few times. The J gene is TRBJ2-7, the V gene TRBV14; D is unresolved. Deletions cut 4 bases from V and 4 bases from J, with 8 bases between. Per the germline V gene, CDR1 is SGHDN and CDR2 is FVKESK. This CDR3 comprises 12 residues. CDR3: CASSPTEYEQYF. Here the CDR3 DNA reads TGTGCCAGCAGCCCGACGGAGTACGAGCAGTACTTC.

V gene TRBV27 combines with J gene TRBJ2-2; maybe TRBD2 (6 bases). This CDR3 contains 16 residues. From germline, CDR1 is MNHEY and CDR2 SMNVEV (reference sequence). The V and J ends lost 5 bases and 4 bases respectively, with 17 bases between them. The CDR3 DNA reads TGTGCCAGCAGTCCCGTCGGCGGGGACCTCACCGGGGAGCTGTTTTTT. It encodes CASSPVGGDLTGELFF.

This clone showed up just a few times. The chain recombines TRBV19 with TRBJ1-1, with D perhaps matching TRBD1 (5 bases). Germline CDR1 and CDR2: LNHDA and SQIVND (reference sequence). This CDR3 comprises 15 residues. Trimming removed 7 bases at V and 0 bases at J, with 15 bases between. The CDR3 region is CASTRGGRMNTEAFF. CDR3 DNA: TGTGCCAGTACCCGGGGGGGAAGGATGAACACTGAAGCTTTCTTT.

J is TRBJ1-1 and V is TRBV5-1; D unclear. The V end was cut by 1 base, the J end by 3 bases, with 10 bases between. This CDR3 spans 14 amino acids. Germline V gene data show CDR1 as SGHRS and CDR2 as YFSETQ. This CDR3 is CASSLLITDTEAFF. In nucleotides, the CDR3 is TGCGCCAGCAGCTTGCTAATCACGGACACTGAAGCTTTCTTT.

This chain connects TRBV29-1 to TRBJ1-2; possibly TRBD1 for D (6 bases). Trimming pared 5 bases from V and 6 bases from J, leaving 10 bases between. There are 11 residues in the CDR3. In germline, CDR1 is SQVTM, CDR2 ANQGSEA. The CDR3 protein is CSVPGGHGYTF. Written as DNA, the CDR3 is TGCAGCGTTCCTGGGGGCCATGGCTACACCTTC.

This clone was seen a few times. V usage is TRBV30 and J usage is TRBJ1-2; 9 nucleotides line up with TRBD1. The junction had 10 bases not matched to a gene; V was cut back by 3 bases and J by 2 bases. Germline-derived CDR1 and CDR2 are GTSNPN and SVGIG (reference sequence). The CDR3 extends over 16 amino acids. The CDR3 loop is CAWSRDRAFGNYGYTF. CDR3 DNA: TGTGCCTGGAGCCGGGACAGGGCCTTTGGGAACTATGGCTACACCTTC.

The chain employs TRBV6-5 and TRBJ2-2; tentatively, D is TRBD2 (5 bases). Trimming left V 4 bases short and J 5 bases short, with 8 bases between. The CDR3 sequence is 13 residues long. Per the germline V gene, CDR1 is MNHEY and CDR2 is SVGAGI. CDR3 sequence reads: CASSSSGTGELFF. The CDR3 DNA sequence: TGTGCCAGCAGTTCCTCGGGAACCGGGGAGCTGTTTTTT.

CDR3: CSVGPGTVYEQYF. CDR3 bases: TGCAGCGTGGGACCCGGGACAGTCTACGAGCAGTACTTC. V gene TRBV29-1 combines with J gene TRBJ2-7, with TRBD1 matching over 7 bases. Germline V gene sequence: CDR1 SQVTM, CDR2 ANQGSEA. With 6 bases clipped from V and 3 bases from J, the junction kept 8 bases outside the gene matches. This CDR3 has 13 amino acids.

The CDR3 here is CASSQEGTGLGYTF. CDR3 DNA: TGCGCCAGCAGCCAAGAAGGGACAGGGCTTGGCTACACCTTC. This chain joins TRBV4-3 and TRBJ1-2; 9 positions agree with TRBD1. Germline-derived CDR1 and CDR2 are LGHNA and YSLEER. After removal of 0 bases from V and 7 bases from J, the junction contained 3 bases not matched to a gene. There are 14 residues in the CDR3.

This chain joins TRBV10-2 and TRBJ1-1; D perhaps matches TRBD1 (5 bases). Trimming left V 9 bases short and J 4 bases short, with 12 bases between. There are 12 residues in the CDR3. CDR1 and CDR2 from the germline V gene are WSHSY and SAAADI. This CDR3 reads CASNSGITEAFF. The CDR3 DNA reads TGCGCCAGTAATTCAGGGATCACTGAAGCTTTCTTT.

The CDR3 loop reads CASSPTPSSYNEQFF. The CDR3 DNA sequence: TGCGCCAGCAGCCCCACTCCTAGCTCCTACAATGAGCAGTTCTTC. The chain is built from TRBV4-1 and TRBJ2-1; D unresolved. CDR1 and CDR2 (germline): MGHRA, YSYEKL. CDR3 length: 15 residues. The V gene lost 4 bases and the J gene lost 0 bases, with 10 bases spanning the gap.

This sequence joins TRBV4-3 and TRBJ2-7; D is unresolved. Trimming took 0 bases from V and 0 from J, leaving 9 bases between them. Germline V gives CDR1 LGHNA, CDR2 YSLEER. The CDR3 consists of 15 residues. CDR3: CASSQDLGSSYEQYF. CDR3 sequence (DNA): TGCGCCAGCAGCCAAGATCTAGGCAGCTCCTACGAGCAGTACTTC.

V usage is TRBV30 and J usage is TRBJ2-7, with 7 bases identical to TRBD1. The CDR3 length is 13 residues. V lost 2 bases and J lost 5; bases outside the gene matches: 6. Germline assignment: CDR1 GTSNPN and CDR2 SVGIG (reference sequence). In DNA, the CDR3 is TGTGCCTGGAGTCCCGCCACAGGGGACGAGCAGTACTTC. It specifies CAWSPATGDEQYF.

The chain employs TRBV10-3 and TRBJ2-3; D is perhaps TRBD1 (5 bases). The CDR3 contains 13 residues. The germline gives CDR1 ENHRY, CDR2 SYGVKD. V was cut by 8 bases and J by 6 bases, with 15 bases left in between. CDR3 region: CAISPQGRDTQYF. In nucleotides, the CDR3 is TGTGCCATCTCTCCCCAGGGCAGGGATACGCAGTATTTT.

This clone has a handful of counts. This rearrangement joins TRBV19 to TRBJ2-3, with 7 bases identical to TRBD1. Germline assignment: CDR1 LNHDA and CDR2 SQIVND (reference sequence). Trimming at V came to 4 bases and at J to 9 bases, leaving 10 bases not matched to a gene. The CDR3 runs 14 residues. The CDR3 coding sequence is TGTGCCAGTAGTACCCTCGACAGGGTAAGAACGCAGTATTTT. Amino acid sequence: CASSTLDRVRTQYF.

The gene calls are TRBV30 and TRBJ1-1, with TRBD1 matching over 8 bases. Germline trimming cut 5 bases from V and 2 bases from J; bases unmatched to any gene: 10. The germline CDR1 and CDR2 sequences are GTSNPN and SVGIG (reference sequence). The CDR3 is 15 residues long. Here the CDR3 DNA reads TGTGCCTGGTGGCCAAGACAGGGGCCCAACACTGAAGCTTTCTTT. Residues: CAWWPRQGPNTEAFF.

This clone came up a few times. In DNA, the CDR3 is TGTGCCACCCACGGGGATGTGAACACTGAAGCTTTCTTT. Translating it yields CATHGDVNTEAFF. The chain has TRBV10-3 and TRBJ1-1; D unresolved. CDR3 size: 13 residues. The germline gives CDR1 ENHRY, CDR2 SYGVKD. Trimming left V 10 bases short and J 0 bases short, with 12 bases between.

The chain joins TRBV15 to TRBJ2-1, with 7 positions matching TRBD1. The germline CDR1 and CDR2 sequences are LNHNV and YYDKDF (reference sequence). This CDR3 comprises 15 residues. With 2 bases clipped from V and 4 bases from J, the junction kept 5 bases outside the gene matches. The CDR3 DNA reads TGTGCCACCAGCAGACGTACAGGGGTATACAATGAGCAGTTCTTC. Protein product: CATSRRTGVYNEQFF.

In this sample, this clone turned up a few times. The chain employs TRBV30 and TRBJ2-3; 7 bases line up with TRBD1. V lost 2 bases to trimming and J lost 5 bases; unmatched junction nucleotides: 10. From germline, CDR1 is GTSNPN and CDR2 SVGIG (reference sequence). The CDR3 totals 15 residues. CDR3 sequence (DNA): TGTGCCTGGAGTTCATATACAGGGGCGAGAGATACGCAGTATTTT. This encodes CAWSSYTGARDTQYF.

The chain couples TRBV4-3 to TRBJ2-1, with 9 nucleotides matching TRBD1. CDR1 and CDR2 from the germline V gene are LGHNA and YSLEER. Trimming took 0 bases from V and 6 from J; bases not matched to a gene: 6. The CDR3 contains 16 residues. The CDR3 DNA is TGCGCCAGCAGCCAAGATGGGACAGGGTATTCCAATGAGCAGTTCTTC. Translated: CASSQDGTGYSNEQFF.

The chain uses TRBV9 and TRBJ1-6; 8 nucleotides line up with TRBD1. V gave up 0 bases and J gave up 7 bases; unmatched junction bases: 9. Germline V gene data show CDR1 as SGDLS and CDR2 as YYNGEE. The CDR3 covers 17 residues. DNA of the CDR3: TGTGCCAGCAGCGTAGATGGACAGGGTAATTTCAATTCACCCCTCCACTTT. Its protein is CASSVDGQGNFNSPLHF. The complete variable domain, with remaining parts taken from reference TRBV9 and TRBJ1-6, reads DSGVTQTPKHLITATGQRVTLRCSPRSGDLSVYWYQQSLDQGLQFLIQYYNGEERAKGNILERFSAQQFPDLHSELNLSSLELGDSALYFCASSVDGQGNFNSPLHFGNGTRLTVT.

This clone was found a few times. This chain connects TRBV29-1 to TRBJ2-1; D remains ambiguous. CDR3 length: 10 residues. In germline, CDR1 is SQVTM, CDR2 ANQGSEA. The CDR3 sequence is CSGSYNEQFF. The CDR3 DNA follows: TGCAGTGGGTCCTACAATGAGCAGTTCTTC.

The rearrangement joins TRBV6-6 to TRBJ2-3; 10 positions match TRBD2. Germline V gene sequence: CDR1 MNHNY, CDR2 SVGAGI (reference sequence). V lost 8 bases to trimming and J lost 5 bases; unmatched junction nucleotides: 4. The CDR3 is 13 residues long. The CDR3 loop is CASAIAGGDTQYF. CDR3 bases: TGTGCCAGCGCGATAGCGGGGGGAGATACGCAGTATTTT.

V and J are TRBV9 and TRBJ1-1; D not certain. This CDR3 is 13 amino acids long. Germline values: CDR1 SGDLS, CDR2 YYNGEE. The V end was cut by 4 bases, the J end by 1 base, with 8 bases between. As DNA, the CDR3 is TGTGCCAGCAGCCTTGACCGGAACACTGAAGCTTTCTTT. Protein sequence: CASSLDRNTEAFF.

This clone showed up just a few times. The chain links TRBV19 to TRBJ1-5, with D unresolved. The CDR3 runs to 14 residues. Germline V gene lookup returns CDR1 LNHDA and CDR2 SQIVND (reference sequence). Trimming cost V 2 bases and J 4 bases, with 9 bases left between them. In nucleotides, the CDR3 is TGTGCCAGTAGTATACTTGCCTCGAATCAGCCCCAGCATTTT. Residues: CASSILASNQPQHF.

The DNA of the CDR3 is TGTGCCTGGAAGCTTGACGGAGGGGGGTATGGCTACACCTTC. Translation gives CAWKLDGGGYGYTF. The J gene is TRBJ1-2, the V gene TRBV30; TRBD1 is a possible D gene (6 bases). Germline loops: CDR1 GTSNPN, CDR2 SVGIG (reference sequence). This CDR3 comprises 14 residues. With 4 bases removed from V and 5 bases from J, the gap between germline ends came to 17 bases.